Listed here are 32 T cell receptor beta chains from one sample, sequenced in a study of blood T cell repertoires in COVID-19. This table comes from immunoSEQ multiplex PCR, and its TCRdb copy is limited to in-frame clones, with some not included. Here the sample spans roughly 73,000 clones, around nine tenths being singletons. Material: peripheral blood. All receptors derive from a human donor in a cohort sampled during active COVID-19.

In nucleotides, the CDR3 is TGCGCCAGCAGCCCTTTAGGACTAACAGAGGGGGAGCTGTTTTTT. Residues: CASSPLGLTEGELFF. The chain carries TRBV4-1 and TRBJ2-2; D possibly corresponds to TRBD2 (6 bases). The CDR3 runs 15 residues. Germline V gene sequence: CDR1 MGHRA, CDR2 YSYEKL. Trimming cost V 4 bases and J 8 bases, with 17 bases left between them.

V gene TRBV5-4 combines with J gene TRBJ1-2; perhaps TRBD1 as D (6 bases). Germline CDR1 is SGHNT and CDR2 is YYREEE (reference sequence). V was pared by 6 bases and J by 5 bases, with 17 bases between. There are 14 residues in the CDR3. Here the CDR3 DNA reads TGTGCCAGCAAGATGTGGGCAGGGGATTATGGCTACACCTTC. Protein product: CASKMWAGDYGYTF.

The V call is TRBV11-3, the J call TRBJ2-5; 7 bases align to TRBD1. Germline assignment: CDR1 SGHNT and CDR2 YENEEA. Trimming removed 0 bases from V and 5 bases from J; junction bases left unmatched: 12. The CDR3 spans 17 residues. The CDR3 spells CASSLEGQVTVGETQYF. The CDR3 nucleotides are TGTGCCAGCAGCTTAGAAGGACAGGTCACGGTAGGGGAGACCCAGTACTTC.

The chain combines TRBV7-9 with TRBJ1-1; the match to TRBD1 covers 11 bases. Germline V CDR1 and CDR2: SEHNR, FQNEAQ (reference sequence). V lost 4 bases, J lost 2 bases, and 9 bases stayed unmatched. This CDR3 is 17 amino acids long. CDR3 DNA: TGTGCCAGCAGCTCGAGAGGACAGGGGGCGGGCAACACTGAAGCTTTCTTT. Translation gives CASSSRGQGAGNTEAFF.

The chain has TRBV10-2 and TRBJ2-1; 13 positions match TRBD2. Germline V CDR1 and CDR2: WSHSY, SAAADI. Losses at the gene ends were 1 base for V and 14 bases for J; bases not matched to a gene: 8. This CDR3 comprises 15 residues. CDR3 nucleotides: TGCGCCAGCAGTGAGTGGGTTTCCGGGACTAGCGGGGAGTTCTTC. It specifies CASSEWVSGTSGEFF.

CDR3 bases: TGTGCCAGTACCCCAGGGGACATAACGAACACTGAAGCTTTCTTT. Amino acid sequence: CASTPGDITNTEAFF. The rearrangement uses TRBV19 and TRBJ1-1; D might be TRBD1 (6 bases). CDR1 LNHDA and CDR2 SQIVND come from the germline V gene (reference sequence). This CDR3 spans 15 amino acids. V was clipped by 7 bases and J by 1 base, with 16 bases between them.

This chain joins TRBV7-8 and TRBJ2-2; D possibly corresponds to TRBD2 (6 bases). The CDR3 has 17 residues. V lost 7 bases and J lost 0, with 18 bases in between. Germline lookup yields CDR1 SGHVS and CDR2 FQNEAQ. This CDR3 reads CASTLPRDLPNTGELFF. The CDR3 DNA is TGTGCCAGCACCCTACCGAGGGACTTACCGAACACCGGGGAGCTGTTTTTT.

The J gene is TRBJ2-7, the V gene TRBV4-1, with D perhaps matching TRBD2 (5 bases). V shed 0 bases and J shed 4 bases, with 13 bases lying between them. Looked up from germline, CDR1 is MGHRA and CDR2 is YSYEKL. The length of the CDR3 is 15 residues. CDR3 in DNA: TGCGCCAGCAGCCAAGAATCCGGCGGAGGTTACGAGCAGTACTTC. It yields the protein CASSQESGGGYEQYF.

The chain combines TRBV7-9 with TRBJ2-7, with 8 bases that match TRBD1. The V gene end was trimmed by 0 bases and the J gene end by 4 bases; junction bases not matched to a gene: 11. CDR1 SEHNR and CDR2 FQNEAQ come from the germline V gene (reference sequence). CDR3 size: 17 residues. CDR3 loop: CASSLAGTGPPLYEQYF. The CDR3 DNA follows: TGTGCCAGCAGCTTAGCCGGGACAGGCCCCCCTCTTTACGAGCAGTACTTC. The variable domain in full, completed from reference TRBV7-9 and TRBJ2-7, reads DTGVSQNPRHKITKRGQNVTFRCDPISEHNRLYWYRQTLGQGPEFLTYFQNEAQLEKSRLLSDRFSAERPKGSFSTLEIQRTEQGDSAMYLCASSLAGTGPPLYEQYFGPGTRLTVT.

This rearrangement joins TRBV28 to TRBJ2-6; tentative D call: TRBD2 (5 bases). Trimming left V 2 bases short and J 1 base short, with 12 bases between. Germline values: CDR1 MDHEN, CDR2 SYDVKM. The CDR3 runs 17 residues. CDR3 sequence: CASSLLASGSGANVLTF. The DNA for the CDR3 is TGTGCCAGCAGTTTACTCGCATCGGGGTCTGGGGCCAACGTCCTGACTTTC.

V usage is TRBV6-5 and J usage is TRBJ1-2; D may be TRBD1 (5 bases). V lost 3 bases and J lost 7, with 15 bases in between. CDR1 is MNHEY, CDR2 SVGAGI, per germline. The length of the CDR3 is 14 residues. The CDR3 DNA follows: TGTGCCAGCAGTTATGGCGACAGTACCTTTGGCTACACCTTC. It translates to CASSYGDSTFGYTF.

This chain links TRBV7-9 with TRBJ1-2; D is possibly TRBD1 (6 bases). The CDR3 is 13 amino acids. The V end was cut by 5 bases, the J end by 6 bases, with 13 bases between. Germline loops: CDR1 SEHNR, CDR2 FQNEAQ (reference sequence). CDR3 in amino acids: CASSLPGGHGYTF. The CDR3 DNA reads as TGTGCCAGCAGCCTCCCGGGGGGCCATGGCTACACCTTC.

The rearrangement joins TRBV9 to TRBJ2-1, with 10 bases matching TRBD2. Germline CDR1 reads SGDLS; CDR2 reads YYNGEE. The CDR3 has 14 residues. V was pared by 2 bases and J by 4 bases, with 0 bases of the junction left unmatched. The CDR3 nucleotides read TGTGCCAGCAGCGTGGGACTAGCGTACAATGAGCAGTTCTTC. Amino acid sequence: CASSVGLAYNEQFF.

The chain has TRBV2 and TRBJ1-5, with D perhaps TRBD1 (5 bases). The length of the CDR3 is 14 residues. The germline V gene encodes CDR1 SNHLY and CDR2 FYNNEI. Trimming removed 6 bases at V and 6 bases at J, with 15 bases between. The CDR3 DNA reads TGTGCCAGCAGGAAAGGTAGCCAGGGTCAGCCCCAGCATTTT. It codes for CASRKGSQGQPQHF. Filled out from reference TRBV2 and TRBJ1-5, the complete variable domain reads EPEVTQTPSHQVTQMGQEVILRCVPISNHLYFYWYRQILGQKVEFLVSFYNNEISEKSEIFDDQFSVERPDGSNFTLKIRSTKLEDSAMYFCASRKGSQGQPQHFGDGTRLSIL.

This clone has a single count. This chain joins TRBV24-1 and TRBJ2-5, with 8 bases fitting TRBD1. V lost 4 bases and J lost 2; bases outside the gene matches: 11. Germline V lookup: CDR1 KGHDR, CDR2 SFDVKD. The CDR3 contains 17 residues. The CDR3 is CATSEGGRQGRQETQYF. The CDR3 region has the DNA TGTGCCACCAGTGAAGGGGGAAGACAGGGGAGGCAAGAGACCCAGTACTTC.

This CDR3 reads CASSWDMDNEKLFF. The CDR3 DNA is TGTGCCAGCAGCTGGGACATGGATAATGAAAAACTGTTTTTT. The chain uses TRBV6-5 and TRBJ1-4, with D possibly matching TRBD1 (6 bases). This CDR3 is built from 14 residues. The V and J ends lost 6 bases and 4 bases respectively, with 12 bases between them. Germline-derived CDR1 and CDR2 are MNHEY and SVGAGI.

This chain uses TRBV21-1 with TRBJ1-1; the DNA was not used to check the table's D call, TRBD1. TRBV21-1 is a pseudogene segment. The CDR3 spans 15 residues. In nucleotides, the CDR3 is TGTGCCAGCAGCAAACCTCACAGGTTGAACACTGAAGCTTTCTTT. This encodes CASSKPHRLNTEAFF.

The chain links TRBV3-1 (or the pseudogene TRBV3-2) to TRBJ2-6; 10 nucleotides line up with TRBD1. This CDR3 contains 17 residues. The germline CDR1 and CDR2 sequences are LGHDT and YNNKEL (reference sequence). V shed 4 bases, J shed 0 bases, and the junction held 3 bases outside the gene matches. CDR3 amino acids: CASSRRTGGSGANVLTF. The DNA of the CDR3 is TGTGCCAGCAGCCGCAGGACAGGGGGCTCTGGGGCCAACGTCCTGACTTTC.

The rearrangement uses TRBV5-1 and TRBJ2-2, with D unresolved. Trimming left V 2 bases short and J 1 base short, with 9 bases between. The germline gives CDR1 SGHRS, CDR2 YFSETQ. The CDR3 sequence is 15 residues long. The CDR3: CASSFPRQNTGELFF. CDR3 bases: TGCGCCAGCAGCTTCCCCCGACAGAACACCGGGGAGCTGTTTTTT.

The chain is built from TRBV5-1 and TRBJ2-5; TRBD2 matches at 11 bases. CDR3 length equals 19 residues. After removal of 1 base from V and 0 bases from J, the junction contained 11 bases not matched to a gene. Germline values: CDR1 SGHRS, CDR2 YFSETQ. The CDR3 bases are TGCGCCAGCAGCTTGTATGGACTAGCGGGCCGTCGGGACCAAGAGACCCAGTACTTC. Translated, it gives CASSLYGLAGRRDQETQYF.

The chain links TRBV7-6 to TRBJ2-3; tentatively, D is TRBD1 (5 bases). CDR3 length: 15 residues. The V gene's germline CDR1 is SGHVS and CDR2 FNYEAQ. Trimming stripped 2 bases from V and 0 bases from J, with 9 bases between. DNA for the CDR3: TGTGCCAGCAGCTTAAGGGGCGTTAGCACAGATACGCAGTATTTT. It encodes CASSLRGVSTDTQYF.

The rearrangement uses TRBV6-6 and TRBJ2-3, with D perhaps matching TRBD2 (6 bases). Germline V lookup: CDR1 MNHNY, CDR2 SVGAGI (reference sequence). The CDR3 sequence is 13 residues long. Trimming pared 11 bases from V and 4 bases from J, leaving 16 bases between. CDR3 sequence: CAAGLPGADTQYF. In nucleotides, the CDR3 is TGTGCCGCGGGACTCCCGGGAGCAGATACGCAGTATTTT.

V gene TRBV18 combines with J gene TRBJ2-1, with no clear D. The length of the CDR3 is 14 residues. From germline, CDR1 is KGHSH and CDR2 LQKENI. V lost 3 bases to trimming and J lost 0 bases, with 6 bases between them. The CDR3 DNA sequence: TGTGCCAGCTCACCCCCCGGCTCCTACAATGAGCAGTTCTTC. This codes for CASSPPGSYNEQFF.

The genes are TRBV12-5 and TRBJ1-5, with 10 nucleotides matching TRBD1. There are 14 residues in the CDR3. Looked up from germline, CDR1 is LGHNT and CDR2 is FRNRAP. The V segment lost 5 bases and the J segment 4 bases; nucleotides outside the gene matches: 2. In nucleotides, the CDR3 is TGTGCTAGTGGTCAGGGACAGGGGAATCAGCCCCAGCATTTT. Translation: CASGQGQGNQPQHF.

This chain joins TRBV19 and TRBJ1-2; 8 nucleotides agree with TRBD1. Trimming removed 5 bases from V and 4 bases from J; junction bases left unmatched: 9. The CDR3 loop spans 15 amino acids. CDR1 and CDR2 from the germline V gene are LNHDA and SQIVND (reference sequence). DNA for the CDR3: TGTGCCAGTAGTGCGACTCAGGGGGCCGTCTATGGCTACACCTTC. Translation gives CASSATQGAVYGYTF. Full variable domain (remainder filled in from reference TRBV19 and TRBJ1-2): DGGITQSPKYLFRKEGQNVTLSCEQNLNHDAMYWYRQDPGQGLRLIYYSQIVNDFQKGDIAEGYSVSREKKESFPLTVTSAQKNPTAFYLCASSATQGAVYGYTFGSGTRLTVV.

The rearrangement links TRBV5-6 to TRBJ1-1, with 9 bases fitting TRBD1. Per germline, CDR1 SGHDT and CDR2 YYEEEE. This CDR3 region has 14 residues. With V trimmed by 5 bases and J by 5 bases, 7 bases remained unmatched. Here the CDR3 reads CASRYGQGRTEAFF. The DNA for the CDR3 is TGTGCCAGCAGATATGGACAGGGGCGGACTGAAGCTTTCTTT.

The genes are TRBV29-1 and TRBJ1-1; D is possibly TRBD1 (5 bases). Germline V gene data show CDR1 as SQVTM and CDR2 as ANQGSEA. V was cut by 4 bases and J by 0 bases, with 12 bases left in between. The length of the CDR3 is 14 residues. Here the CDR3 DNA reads TGCAGCGTTGCCCGACAGTCCATGAACACTGAAGCTTTCTTT. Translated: CSVARQSMNTEAFF.

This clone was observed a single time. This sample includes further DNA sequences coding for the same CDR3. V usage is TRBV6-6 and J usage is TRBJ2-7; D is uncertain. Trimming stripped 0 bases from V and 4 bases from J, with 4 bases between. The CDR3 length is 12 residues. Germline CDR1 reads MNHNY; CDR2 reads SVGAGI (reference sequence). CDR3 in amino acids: CASSYSQYEQYF. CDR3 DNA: TGTGCCAGCAGTTACTCGCAGTACGAGCAGTACTTC.

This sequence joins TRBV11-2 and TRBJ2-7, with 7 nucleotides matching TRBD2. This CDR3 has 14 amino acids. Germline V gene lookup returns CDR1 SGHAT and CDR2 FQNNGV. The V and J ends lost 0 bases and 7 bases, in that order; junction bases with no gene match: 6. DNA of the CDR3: TGTGCCAGCAGCTTAGATATGTGGGAGGGGGAGCAGTACTTC. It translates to CASSLDMWEGEQYF.

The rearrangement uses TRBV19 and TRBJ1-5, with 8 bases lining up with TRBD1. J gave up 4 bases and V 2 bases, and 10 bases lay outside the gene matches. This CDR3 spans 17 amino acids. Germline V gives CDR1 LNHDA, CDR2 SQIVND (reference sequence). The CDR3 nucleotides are TGTGCCAGTAGTATATTCCCAAGGACAGGGCGGAATCAGCCCCAGCATTTT. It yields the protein CASSIFPRTGRNQPQHF.

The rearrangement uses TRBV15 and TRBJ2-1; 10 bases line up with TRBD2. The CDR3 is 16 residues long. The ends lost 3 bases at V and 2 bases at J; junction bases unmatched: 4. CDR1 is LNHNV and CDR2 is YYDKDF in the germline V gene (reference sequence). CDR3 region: CATSSPLAGAYNEQFF. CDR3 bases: TGTGCCACCAGCAGTCCCCTAGCGGGAGCCTACAATGAGCAGTTCTTC.

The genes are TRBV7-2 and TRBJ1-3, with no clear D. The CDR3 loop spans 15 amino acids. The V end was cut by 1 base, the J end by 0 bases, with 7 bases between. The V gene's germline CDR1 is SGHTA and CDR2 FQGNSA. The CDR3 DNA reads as TGTGCCAGCAGCTTAGGGACTTACTCTGGAAACACCATATATTTT. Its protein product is CASSLGTYSGNTIYF.